This paragraph reports one T cell receptor (beta chain). The target antigen is unknown. This sample was included in a study of T cell responses to AZD1222 COVID-19 vaccine. Study outcomes and limitations: Mapped onto spike, vaccine-associated CD4 TCRs spanned it and were dominant at 160-218 and 743-854. Clonal diversity may have been underestimated, and the donors were mostly white British, with more females than males. Two AZD1222 administrations were followed by greater Spike-specific TCR breadth and depth.

This CDR3 spans 14 amino acids. In germline, CDR1 is MDHEN, CDR2 SYDVKM. The V and J ends lost 8 bases and 0 bases, in that order; junction bases with no gene match: 4. Sequencing used immunoSEQ multiplex PCR; TCRdb keeps in-frame clones, though not all of them. In the table there are under 50,000 clones, about four fifths of which are singletons. The rearrangement joins TRBV28 to TRBJ2-7; 10 positions match TRBD1. Sequencing used peripheral blood, obtained 28 days after the second dose of the MenACWY control vaccine. This receptor was taken from an adult who received the MenACWY meningococcal vaccine as a control. The CDR3 spells CASGRTGGSYEQYF. In DNA form, the CDR3 reads TGTGCCAGCGGGAGGACAGGGGGCTCCTACGAGCAGTACTTC.